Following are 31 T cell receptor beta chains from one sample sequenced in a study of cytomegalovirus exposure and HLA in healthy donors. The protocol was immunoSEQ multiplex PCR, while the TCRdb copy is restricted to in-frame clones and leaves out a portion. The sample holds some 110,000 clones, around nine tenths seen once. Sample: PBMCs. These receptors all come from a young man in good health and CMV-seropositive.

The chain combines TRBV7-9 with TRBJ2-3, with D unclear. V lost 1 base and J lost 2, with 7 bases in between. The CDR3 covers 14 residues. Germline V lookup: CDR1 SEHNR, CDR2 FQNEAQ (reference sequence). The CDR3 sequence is CASSLVAATDTQYF. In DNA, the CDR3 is TGTGCCAGCAGCTTAGTTGCGGCCACAGATACGCAGTATTTT.

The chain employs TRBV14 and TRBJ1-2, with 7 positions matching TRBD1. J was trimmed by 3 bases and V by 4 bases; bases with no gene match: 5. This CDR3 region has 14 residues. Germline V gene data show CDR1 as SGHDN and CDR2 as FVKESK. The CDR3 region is CASSLTGVYYGYTF. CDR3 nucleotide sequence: TGTGCCAGCAGCCTTACAGGGGTCTACTATGGCTACACCTTC.

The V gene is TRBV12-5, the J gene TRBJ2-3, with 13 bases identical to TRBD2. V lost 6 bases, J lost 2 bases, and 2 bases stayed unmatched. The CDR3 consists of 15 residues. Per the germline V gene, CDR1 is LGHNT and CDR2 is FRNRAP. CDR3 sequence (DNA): TGTGCTAGTGGGACTAGCGGGGGGACCACAGATACGCAGTATTTT. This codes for CASGTSGGTTDTQYF.

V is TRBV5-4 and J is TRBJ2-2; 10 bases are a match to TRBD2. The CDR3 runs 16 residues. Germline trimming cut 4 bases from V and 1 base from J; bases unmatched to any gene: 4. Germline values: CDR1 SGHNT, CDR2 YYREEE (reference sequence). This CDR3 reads CASSSLAGENTGELFF. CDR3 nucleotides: TGTGCCAGCAGCAGCCTAGCGGGAGAGAACACCGGGGAGCTGTTTTTT.

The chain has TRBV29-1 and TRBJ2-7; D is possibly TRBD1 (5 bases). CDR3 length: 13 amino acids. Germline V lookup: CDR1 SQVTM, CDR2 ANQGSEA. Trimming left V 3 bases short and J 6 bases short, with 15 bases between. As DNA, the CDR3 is TGCAGCGTTGAGGTCAGGGCGGCGAGCGAGCAGTACTTC. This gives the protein CSVEVRAASEQYF.

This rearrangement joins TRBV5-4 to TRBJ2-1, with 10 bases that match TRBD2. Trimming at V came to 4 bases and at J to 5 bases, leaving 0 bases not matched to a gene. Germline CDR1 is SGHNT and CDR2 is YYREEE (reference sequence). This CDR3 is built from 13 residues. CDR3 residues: CASSGTSDNEQFF. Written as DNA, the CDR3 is TGTGCCAGCAGCGGGACTAGCGACAATGAGCAGTTCTTC.

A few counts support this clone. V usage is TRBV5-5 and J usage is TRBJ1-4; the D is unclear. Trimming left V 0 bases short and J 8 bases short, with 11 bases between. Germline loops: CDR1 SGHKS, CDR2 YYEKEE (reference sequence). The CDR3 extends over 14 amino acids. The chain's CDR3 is CASSLVPGQEKLFF. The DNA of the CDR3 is TGTGCCAGCAGCTTGGTTCCAGGCCAAGAAAAACTGTTTTTT.

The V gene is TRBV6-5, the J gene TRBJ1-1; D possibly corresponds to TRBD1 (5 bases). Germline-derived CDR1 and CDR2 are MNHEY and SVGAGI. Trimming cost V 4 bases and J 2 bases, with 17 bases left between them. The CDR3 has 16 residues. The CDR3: CASSSSGFGYNTEAFF. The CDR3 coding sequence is TGTGCCAGCAGTTCTTCAGGGTTTGGCTATAACACTGAAGCTTTCTTT.

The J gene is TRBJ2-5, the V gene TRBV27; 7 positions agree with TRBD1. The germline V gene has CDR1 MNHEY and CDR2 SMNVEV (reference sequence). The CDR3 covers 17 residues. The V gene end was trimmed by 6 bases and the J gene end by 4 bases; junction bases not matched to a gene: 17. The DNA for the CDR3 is TGTGCCAGCAGAAAGGACAGGACACCAAGGGTAGGAGAGACCCAGTACTTC. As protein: CASRKDRTPRVGETQYF.

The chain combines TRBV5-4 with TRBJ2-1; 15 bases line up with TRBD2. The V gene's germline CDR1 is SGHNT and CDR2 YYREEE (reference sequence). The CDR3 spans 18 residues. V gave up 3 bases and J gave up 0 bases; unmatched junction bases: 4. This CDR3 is CASSSGTSGGSSYNEQFF. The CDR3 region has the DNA TGTGCCAGCAGCTCGGGGACTAGCGGGGGGAGCTCCTACAATGAGCAGTTCTTC.

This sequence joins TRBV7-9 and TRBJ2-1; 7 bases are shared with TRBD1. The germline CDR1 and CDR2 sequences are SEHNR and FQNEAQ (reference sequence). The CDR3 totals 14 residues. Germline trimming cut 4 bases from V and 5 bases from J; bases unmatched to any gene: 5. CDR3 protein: CASSSTGVDNEQFF. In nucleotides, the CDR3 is TGTGCCAGCAGCTCAACAGGGGTGGACAATGAGCAGTTCTTC.

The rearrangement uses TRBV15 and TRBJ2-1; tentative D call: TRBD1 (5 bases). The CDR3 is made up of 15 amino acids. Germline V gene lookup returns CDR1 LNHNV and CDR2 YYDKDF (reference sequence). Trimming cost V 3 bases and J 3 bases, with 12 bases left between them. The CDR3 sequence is CATSSRKGDYNEQFF. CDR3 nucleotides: TGTGCCACCAGCAGTCGAAAAGGGGACTACAATGAGCAGTTCTTC.

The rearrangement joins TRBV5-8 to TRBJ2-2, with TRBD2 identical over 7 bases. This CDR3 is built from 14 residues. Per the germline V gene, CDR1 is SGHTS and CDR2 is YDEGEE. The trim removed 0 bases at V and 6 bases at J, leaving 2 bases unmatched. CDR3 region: CASSLVGLAGELFF. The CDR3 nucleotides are TGTGCCAGCAGCTTGGTCGGACTAGCCGGGGAGCTGTTTTTT.

In DNA form, the CDR3 reads TGTGCCAGTAGTCAGCAATTCGGACCGGACTTCTTACTGGGTTCACCCCTCCACTTT. Translated, it gives CASSQQFGPDFLLGSPLHF. The V and J genes are TRBV19 and TRBJ1-6, with D unclear. Per germline, CDR1 LNHDA and CDR2 SQIVND (reference sequence). The CDR3 covers 19 residues. Trimming removed 5 bases from V and 9 bases from J, with 29 bases in between.

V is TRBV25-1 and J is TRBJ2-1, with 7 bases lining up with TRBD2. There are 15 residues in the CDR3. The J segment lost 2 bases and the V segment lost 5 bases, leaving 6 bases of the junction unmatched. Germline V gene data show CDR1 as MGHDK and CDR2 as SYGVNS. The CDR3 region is CASSSLRGAYNEQFF. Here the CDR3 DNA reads TGTGCCAGCAGTTCCCTTCGGGGGGCCTACAATGAGCAGTTCTTC. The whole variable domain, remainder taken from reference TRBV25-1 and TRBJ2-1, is EADIYQTPRYLVIGTGKKITLECSQTMGHDKMYWYQQDPGMELHLIHYSYGVNSTEKGDLSSESTVSRIRTEHFPLTLESARPSHTSQYLCASSSLRGAYNEQFFGPGTRLTVL.

The CDR3 coding sequence is TGTGCCAGCAGCCGTGCGAGGGCCGGGACATATACCTACGAGCAGTACTTC. Translated: CASSRARAGTYTYEQYF. The V gene is TRBV11-2, the J gene TRBJ2-7; tentative D call: TRBD1 (6 bases). Trimming pared 5 bases from V and 2 bases from J, leaving 22 bases between. The CDR3 extends over 17 amino acids. CDR1 SGHAT and CDR2 FQNNGV come from the germline V gene. The full variable domain, with the rest looked up from reference TRBV11-2 and TRBJ2-7, is EAGVAQSPRYKIIEKRQSVAFWCNPISGHATLYWYQQILGQGPKLLIQFQNNGVVDDSQLPKDRFSAERLKGVDSTLKIQPAKLEDSAVYLCASSRARAGTYTYEQYFGPGTRLTVT.

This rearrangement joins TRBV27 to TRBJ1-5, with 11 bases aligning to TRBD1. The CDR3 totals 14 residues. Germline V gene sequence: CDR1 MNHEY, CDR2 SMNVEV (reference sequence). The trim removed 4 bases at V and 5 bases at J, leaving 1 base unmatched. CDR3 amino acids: CASSWTGGHQPQHF. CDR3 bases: TGTGCCAGCAGTTGGACAGGGGGCCATCAGCCCCAGCATTTT.

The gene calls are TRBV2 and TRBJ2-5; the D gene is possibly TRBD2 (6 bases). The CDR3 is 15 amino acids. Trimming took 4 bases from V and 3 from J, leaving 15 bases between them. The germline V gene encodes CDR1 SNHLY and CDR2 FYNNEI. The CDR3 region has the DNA TGTGCCAGCAGTGGGAGGGGCGGGCGAAAAGAGACCCAGTACTTC. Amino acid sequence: CASSGRGGRKETQYF.

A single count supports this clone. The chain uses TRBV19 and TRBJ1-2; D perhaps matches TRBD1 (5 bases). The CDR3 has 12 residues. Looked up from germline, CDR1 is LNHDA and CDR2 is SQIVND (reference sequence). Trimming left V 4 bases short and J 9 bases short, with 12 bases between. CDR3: CASSTNRQSYTF. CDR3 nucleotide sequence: TGTGCCAGTAGTACTAATCGACAGAGCTACACCTTC.

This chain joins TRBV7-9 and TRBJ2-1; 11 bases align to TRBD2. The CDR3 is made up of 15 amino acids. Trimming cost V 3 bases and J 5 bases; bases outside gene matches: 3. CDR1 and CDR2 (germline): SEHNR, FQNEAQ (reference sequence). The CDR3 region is CASSFTSGGDNEQFF. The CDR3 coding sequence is TGTGCCAGCAGCTTCACTAGCGGGGGAGACAATGAGCAGTTCTTC. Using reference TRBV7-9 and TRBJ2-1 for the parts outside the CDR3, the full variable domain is DTGVSQNPRHKITKRGQNVTFRCDPISEHNRLYWYRQTLGQGPEFLTYFQNEAQLEKSRLLSDRFSAERPKGSFSTLEIQRTEQGDSAMYLCASSFTSGGDNEQFFGPGTRLTVL.

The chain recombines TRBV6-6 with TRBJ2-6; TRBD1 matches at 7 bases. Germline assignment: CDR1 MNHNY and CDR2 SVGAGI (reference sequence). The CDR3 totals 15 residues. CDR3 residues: CATTGRVDGANVLTF. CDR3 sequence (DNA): TGTGCTACGACAGGGAGAGTTGATGGGGCCAACGTCCTGACTTTC.

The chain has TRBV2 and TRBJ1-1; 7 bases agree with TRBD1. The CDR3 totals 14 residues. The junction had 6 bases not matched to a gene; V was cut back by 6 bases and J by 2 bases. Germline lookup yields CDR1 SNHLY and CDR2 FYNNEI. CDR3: CASSDDRANTEAFF. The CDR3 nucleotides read TGTGCCAGCAGCGACGACAGGGCCAACACTGAAGCTTTCTTT.

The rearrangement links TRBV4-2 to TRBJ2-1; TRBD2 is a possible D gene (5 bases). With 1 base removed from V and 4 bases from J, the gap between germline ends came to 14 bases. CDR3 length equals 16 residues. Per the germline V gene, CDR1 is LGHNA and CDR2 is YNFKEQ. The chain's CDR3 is CASSQGGLAVYNEQFF. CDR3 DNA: TGTGCCAGCAGCCAAGGAGGGCTAGCTGTTTACAATGAGCAGTTCTTC.

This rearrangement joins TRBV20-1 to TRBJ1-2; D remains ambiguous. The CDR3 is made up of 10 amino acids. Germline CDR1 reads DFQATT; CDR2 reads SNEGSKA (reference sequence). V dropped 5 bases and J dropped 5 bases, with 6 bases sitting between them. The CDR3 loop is CSAPLYGYTF. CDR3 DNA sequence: TGCAGTGCTCCCCTATATGGCTACACCTTC.

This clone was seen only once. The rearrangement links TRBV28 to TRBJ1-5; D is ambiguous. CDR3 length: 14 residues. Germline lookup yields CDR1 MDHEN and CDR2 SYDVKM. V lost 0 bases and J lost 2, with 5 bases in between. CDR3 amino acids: CASSLWSGNQPQHF. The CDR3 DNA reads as TGTGCCAGCAGTTTATGGAGTGGCAATCAGCCCCAGCATTTT. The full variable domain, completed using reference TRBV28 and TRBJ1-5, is DVKVTQSSRYLVKRTGEKVFLECVQDMDHENMFWYRQDPGLGLRLIYFSYDVKMKEKGDIPEGYSVSREKKERFSLILESASTNQTSMYLCASSLWSGNQPQHFGDGTRLSIL.

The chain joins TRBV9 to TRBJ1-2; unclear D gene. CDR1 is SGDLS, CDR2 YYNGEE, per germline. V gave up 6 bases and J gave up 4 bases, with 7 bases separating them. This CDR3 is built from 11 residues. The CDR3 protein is CASKNIYGYTF. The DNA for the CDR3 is TGTGCCAGCAAGAACATCTATGGCTACACCTTC.

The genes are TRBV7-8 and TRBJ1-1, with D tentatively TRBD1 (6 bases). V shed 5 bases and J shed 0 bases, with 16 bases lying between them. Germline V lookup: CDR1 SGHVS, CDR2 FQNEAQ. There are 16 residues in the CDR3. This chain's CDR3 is CASSVRGRPMNTEAFF. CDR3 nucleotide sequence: TGTGCCAGCAGCGTCAGGGGCCGTCCTATGAACACTGAAGCTTTCTTT.

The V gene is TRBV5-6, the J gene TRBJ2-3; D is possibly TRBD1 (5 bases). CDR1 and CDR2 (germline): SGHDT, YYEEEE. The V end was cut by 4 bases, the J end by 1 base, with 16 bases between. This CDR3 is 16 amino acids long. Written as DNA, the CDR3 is TGTGCCAGCAGCACCGCCAGGGAAGGGGGCACAGATACGCAGTATTTT. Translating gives CASSTAREGGTDTQYF.

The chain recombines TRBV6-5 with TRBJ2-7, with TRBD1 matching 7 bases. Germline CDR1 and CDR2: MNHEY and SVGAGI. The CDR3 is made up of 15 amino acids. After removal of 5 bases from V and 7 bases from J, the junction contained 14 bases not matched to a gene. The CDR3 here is CASSPFMDRPLEQYF. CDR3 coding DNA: TGTGCCAGCAGTCCCTTCATGGACAGGCCGCTGGAGCAGTACTTC.

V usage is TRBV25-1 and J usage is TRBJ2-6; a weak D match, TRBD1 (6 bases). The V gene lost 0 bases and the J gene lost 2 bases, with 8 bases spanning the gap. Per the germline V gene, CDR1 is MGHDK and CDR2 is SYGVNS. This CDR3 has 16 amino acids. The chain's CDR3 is CASSEYYRAGANVLTF. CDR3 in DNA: TGTGCCAGCAGTGAATACTACAGGGCTGGGGCCAACGTCCTGACTTTC.

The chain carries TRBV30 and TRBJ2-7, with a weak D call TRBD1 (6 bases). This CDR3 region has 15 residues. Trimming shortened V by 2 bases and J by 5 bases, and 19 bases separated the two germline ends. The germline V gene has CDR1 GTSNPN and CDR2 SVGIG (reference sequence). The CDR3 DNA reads TGTGCCTGGAGTCCCCGACAGGCGCCCCTCCACGAGCAGTACTTC. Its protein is CAWSPRQAPLHEQYF. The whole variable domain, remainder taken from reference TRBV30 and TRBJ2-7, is SQTIHQWPATLVQPVGSPLSLECTVEGTSNPNLYWYRQAAGRGLQLLFYSVGIGQISSEVPQNLSASRPQDRQFILSSKKLLLSDSGFYLCAWSPRQAPLHEQYFGPGTRLTVT.